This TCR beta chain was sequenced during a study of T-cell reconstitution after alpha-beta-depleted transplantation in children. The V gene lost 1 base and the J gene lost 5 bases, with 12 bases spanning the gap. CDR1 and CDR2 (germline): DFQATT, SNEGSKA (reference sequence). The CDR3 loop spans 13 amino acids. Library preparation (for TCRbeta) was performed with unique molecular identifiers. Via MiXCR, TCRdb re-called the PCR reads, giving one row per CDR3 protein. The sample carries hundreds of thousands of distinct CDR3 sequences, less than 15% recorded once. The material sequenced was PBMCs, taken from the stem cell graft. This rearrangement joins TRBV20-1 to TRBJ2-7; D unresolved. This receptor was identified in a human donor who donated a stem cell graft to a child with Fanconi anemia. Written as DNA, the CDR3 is TGCAGTGCTAGAGCCGACGGCGGCGACGAGCAGTACTTC. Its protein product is CSARADGGDEQYF.